One and the same sample provided the 15 T cell receptor beta chains below, sequenced in a study of blood T cell repertoires in COVID-19. Sequencing used immunoSEQ multiplex PCR; TCRdb keeps in-frame clones, though not all of them. The data contain roughly 140,000 clones, 88% of them seen just once; the ten biggest clones take up approximately 2%. The sample taken for sequencing was peripheral blood. These receptors were collected from an older man with acute or convalescent COVID-19.

This chain connects TRBV5-1 to TRBJ1-2; D might be TRBD1 (6 bases). CDR1 and CDR2 from the germline V gene are SGHRS and YFSETQ. V was pared by 3 bases and J by 6 bases, with 15 bases between. The CDR3 has 14 amino acids. CDR3 sequence (DNA): TGCGCCAGCAGCTGGATGACCAGGGGTAATGGCTACACCTTC. This encodes CASSWMTRGNGYTF.

The genes are TRBV6-6 and TRBJ2-1; perhaps TRBD2 as D (5 bases). V dropped 6 bases and J dropped 10 bases, with 13 bases sitting between them. This CDR3 region has 12 residues. Germline V gene data show CDR1 as MNHNY and CDR2 as SVGAGI (reference sequence). In DNA, the CDR3 is TGTGCCAGCAGCATCGGAATAGCGGAGCAGTTCTTC. Amino acid sequence: CASSIGIAEQFF.

The chain couples TRBV11-2 to TRBJ1-4; a possible D gene is TRBD1 (5 bases). Germline CDR1 SGHAT, CDR2 FQNNGV. This CDR3 comprises 15 residues. Trimming cost V 1 base and J 4 bases, with 10 bases left between them. The CDR3 DNA is TGTGCCAGCAGCTTAGGACAGCTGCTTAATGAAAAACTGTTTTTT. Residues: CASSLGQLLNEKLFF. Full variable domain (outside the CDR3, taken from reference TRBV11-2 and TRBJ1-4): EAGVAQSPRYKIIEKRQSVAFWCNPISGHATLYWYQQILGQGPKLLIQFQNNGVVDDSQLPKDRFSAERLKGVDSTLKIQPAKLEDSAVYLCASSLGQLLNEKLFFGSGTQLSVL.

V is TRBV30 and J is TRBJ2-7; TRBD1 is a possible D gene (6 bases). Germline-derived CDR1 and CDR2 are GTSNPN and SVGIG (reference sequence). V gave up 7 bases and J gave up 3 bases, with 10 bases separating them. CDR3 length: 11 residues. The CDR3 region has the DNA TGTGCCTACGGACAGCTCTACGAGCAGTACTTC. It codes for CAYGQLYEQYF.

This chain links TRBV6-4 with TRBJ2-1; TRBD2 might be the D (5 bases). Trimming stripped 5 bases from V and 5 bases from J, with 10 bases between. Looked up from germline, CDR1 is MRHNA and CDR2 is SNTAGT. The CDR3 runs 13 residues. CDR3 nucleotides: TGTGCCAGCAGTAACGGGATCAACAATGAGCAGTTCTTC. Translating gives CASSNGINNEQFF.

The chain couples TRBV29-1 to TRBJ1-1; 9 nucleotides match TRBD1. With V trimmed by 0 bases and J by 6 bases, 5 bases remained unmatched. Germline V lookup: CDR1 SQVTM, CDR2 ANQGSEA. The CDR3 extends over 14 amino acids. The CDR3 sequence: CSVEEGQGRAEAFF. Here the CDR3 DNA reads TGCAGCGTTGAAGAAGGACAGGGGAGGGCTGAAGCTTTCTTT.

This chain connects TRBV5-1 to TRBJ1-2, with 7 bases aligning to TRBD1. This CDR3 has 13 residues. Germline V gene sequence: CDR1 SGHRS, CDR2 YFSETQ. The junction had 6 bases not matched to a gene; V was cut back by 8 bases and J by 2 bases. CDR3 protein: CASTDRENYGYTF. CDR3 bases: TGCGCCAGTACAGACAGGGAGAACTATGGCTACACCTTC.

The J gene is TRBJ2-7, the V gene TRBV7-6, with TRBD2 matching 8 bases. Per germline, CDR1 SGHVS and CDR2 FNYEAQ. The length of the CDR3 is 15 residues. V shed 1 base, J shed 4 bases, and the junction held 6 bases outside the gene matches. CDR3 nucleotides: TGTGCCAGCAGCTTAGGGGCGGGAGGCTTTTACGAGCAGTACTTC. Protein: CASSLGAGGFYEQYF.

About this clone itself: Other DNA sequences in the sample encode the same CDR3. V is TRBV2 and J is TRBJ1-1; D might be TRBD1 (6 bases). The CDR3 is 13 amino acids. The germline V and J ends were trimmed by 6 bases and 1 base, with 9 bases remaining between them. The germline gives CDR1 SNHLY, CDR2 FYNNEI. Here the CDR3 DNA reads TGTGCCAGCAGAGCACAGGGGAACACTGAAGCTTTCTTT. Its protein product is CASRAQGNTEAFF.

CDR3 protein: CASSAGTSGGLETQYF. CDR3 nucleotide sequence: TGTGCCAGCAGCGCAGGGACTAGCGGGGGTCTGGAGACCCAGTACTTC. The genes are TRBV9 and TRBJ2-5; 14 positions agree with TRBD2. CDR1 is SGDLS and CDR2 is YYNGEE in the germline V gene. Unmatched junction bases numbered 6, after V lost 3 bases and J lost 5 bases. This CDR3 spans 16 amino acids.

The CDR3 nucleotides read TGTGCCAGCAGTTATGAAGGGGGCTCCTATAATTCACCCCTCCACTTT. Protein product: CASSYEGGSYNSPLHF. The rearrangement links TRBV6-6 to TRBJ1-6; D possibly corresponds to TRBD1 (6 bases). Germline V CDR1 and CDR2: MNHNY, SVGAGI (reference sequence). The CDR3 sequence is 16 residues long. V lost 3 bases and J 0 bases, leaving 9 bases between the germline ends.

The V gene is TRBV5-1, the J gene TRBJ2-7; TRBD1 matches at 7 bases. Germline trimming cut 7 bases from V and 1 base from J; bases unmatched to any gene: 8. In germline, CDR1 is SGHRS, CDR2 YFSETQ. CDR3 size: 14 residues. CDR3: CASSNTGVSYEQYF. CDR3 sequence (DNA): TGCGCCAGCTCGAACACAGGGGTTTCCTACGAGCAGTACTTC.

V and J are TRBV20-1 and TRBJ1-1; no clear D. V lost 6 bases and J 4 bases, leaving 9 bases between the germline ends. CDR3 length: 11 residues. Germline V gives CDR1 DFQATT, CDR2 SNEGSKA (reference sequence). The CDR3 reads CSATYATEAFF. The CDR3 bases are TGCAGTGCGACTTATGCCACTGAAGCTTTCTTT.

V usage is TRBV14 and J usage is TRBJ2-4; no reliable D call. Germline assignment: CDR1 SGHDN and CDR2 FVKESK. The CDR3 runs 14 residues. The V gene lost 2 bases and the J gene lost 8 bases, with 13 bases spanning the gap. CDR3 sequence: CASSQYLAEDIQYF. The CDR3 DNA is TGTGCCAGCAGCCAATATCTCGCTGAGGACATTCAGTACTTC.

The chain is built from TRBV6-5 and TRBJ1-5; 7 bases match TRBD1. This CDR3 comprises 14 residues. V lost 7 bases to trimming and J lost 1 base; unmatched junction nucleotides: 4. Germline CDR1 MNHEY, CDR2 SVGAGI. CDR3 sequence reads: CASTPRGSNQPQHF. The CDR3 bases are TGTGCCAGCACCCCCAGGGGGAGCAATCAGCCCCAGCATTTT.